A selection of T cell receptor beta chains follows, all from one sample in a study of blood T cell repertoires in COVID-19. TCRdb keeps only in-frame clones here, not all; method: immunoSEQ multiplex PCR. The sample lists 25,000 to 35,000 clones, about 90% occurring once. What was sequenced was peripheral blood. The source is a man aged 45 to 65 with active COVID-19. CDR3s include the opening cysteine and the closing phenylalanine or tryptophan. The D gene is left open where the match is weak. The listing skips clone size in some rows; elsewhere it reads once, few, many or a size class.

j_call | clone_size | cdr3_length | d_call | v_call | cdr3_nt | cdr3_aa
TRBJ1-6 | NA | 13 | NA | TRBV20-1 | TGCAGTGCTAGTAGTAGGGGAAATTCACCCCTCCACTTT | CSASSRGNSPLHF
TRBJ2-5 | NA | 15 | NA | TRBV7-9 | TGTGCCAGCAGCTTAGCGCCAGCGGGCCAAGAGACCCAGTACTTC | CASSLAPAGQETQYF
TRBJ2-3 | NA | 14 | NA | TRBV11-3 | TGTGCCAGCACCCGAGGCGGCGGGACGGATACGCAGTATTTT | CASTRGGGTDTQYF
TRBJ2-7 | NA | 15 | NA | TRBV7-9 | TGTGCCAGCAGCTTAGTCGTTATCCCAGCCTACGAGCAGTACTTC | CASSLVVIPAYEQYF
TRBJ2-1 | NA | 14 | TRBD1 | TRBV5-1 | TGCGCCAGCAGCAACGGACAGGGCGGCAATGAGCAGTTCTTC | CASSNGQGGNEQFF
TRBJ1-1 | NA | 12 | TRBD1 | TRBV29-1 | TGCAGCGCTACGACAGGGATGACTGAAGCTTTCTTT | CSATTGMTEAFF
TRBJ1-2 | NA | 15 | NA | TRBV5-4 | TGTGCCAGCAGCGTAAGTGGGGCTGCTAACTATGGCTACACCTTC | CASSVSGAANYGYTF
TRBJ2-3 | NA | 14 | TRBD2 | TRBV2 | TGTGCCAGCATTCGGGACTATAGCACAGATACGCAGTATTTT | CASIRDYSTDTQYF
TRBJ1-1 | NA | 16 | TRBD1 | TRBV20-1 | TGCAGTGCTAGTCCCCTCAGGGGGCTATTGAACACTGAAGCTTTCTTT | CSASPLRGLLNTEAFF
TRBJ2-1 | NA | 15 | NA | TRBV7-9 | TGTGCCAGCAGCTCGGACGGGAGCTCCTACAATGAGCAGTTCTTC | CASSSDGSSYNEQFF
TRBJ2-1 | NA | 16 | TRBD2 | TRBV7-8 | TGTGCCAGCAGCTCGTATCGCGGCGGGGGGTGGGGTGAGCAGTTCTTC | CASSSYRGGGWGEQFF
TRBJ2-7 | NA | 15 | TRBD2 | TRBV19 | TGTGCCAGTAGTCCGACTAGCGGGAGAGAGTACGAGCAGTACTTC | CASSPTSGREYEQYF
TRBJ1-5 | NA | 14 | NA | TRBV5-6 | TGTGCCAGCAGCTCCACAGGAGGCAATCAGCCCCAGCATTTT | CASSSTGGNQPQHF
TRBJ2-3 | NA | 18 | NA | TRBV7-9 | TGTGCCAGCAGTCGTGCGCAATCAGGACTCGGGGGCACAGATACGCAGTATTTT | CASSRAQSGLGGTDTQYF
TRBJ2-2 | NA | 11 | NA | TRBV29-1 | TGCAGCGGATCTAGCCCCGGGGAGCTGTTTTTT | CSGSSPGELFF
TRBJ2-7 | NA | 17 | TRBD2 | TRBV5-4 | TGTGCCAGCAGCTGGGCCGTAGGGGGGGGACTAGCGGGAGTTCTGTACTTC | CASSWAVGGGLAGVLYF
TRBJ1-3 | NA | 17 | TRBD1 | TRBV9 | TGTGCCAGCAGCCCAACGGACAGGGGATGGTCTGGAAACACCATATATTTT | CASSPTDRGWSGNTIYF
TRBJ2-7 | NA | 15 | TRBD1 | TRBV2 | TGTGCCAGCAGTGGGACCGGGACAGTCTCCTACGAGCAGTACTTC | CASSGTGTVSYEQYF
TRBJ2-7 | NA | 16 | TRBD1 | TRBV18 | TGTGCCAGCTCACCACCGACAGGGCGAGGGTACTACGAGCAGTACTTC | CASSPPTGRGYYEQYF
TRBJ2-7 | NA | 14 | TRBD2 | TRBV28 | TGTGCCAGCAGCTCTAGCGGAGTTTCCTACGAGCAGTACTTC | CASSSSGVSYEQYF
TRBJ2-6 | NA | 14 | NA | TRBV9 | TGTGCCAGCAGCCCCCAATCTGGGGCCAACGTCCTGACTTTC | CASSPQSGANVLTF
TRBJ1-2 | NA | 14 | NA | TRBV5-1 | TGCGCCAGCAGCTTATCAGGGGAAGAGGATGGCTACACCTTC | CASSLSGEEDGYTF
TRBJ2-7 | NA | 16 | TRBD2 | TRBV27 | TGTGCCAGCAGTTTGATACTAGCGGGGGGGTACTACGAGCAGTACTTC | CASSLILAGGYYEQYF
TRBJ2-7 | few | 12 | TRBD1 | TRBV6-5 | TGTGCCACTAGGACAGGTAGCTACGAGCAGTACTTC | CATRTGSYEQYF
TRBJ1-3 | NA | 15 | NA | TRBV9 | TGTGCCAGCAGCGTAGAGGGGGTCTCTGGAAACACCATATATTTT | CASSVEGVSGNTIYF
TRBJ1-5 | NA | 14 | TRBD1 | TRBV7-8 | TGTGCCAGCAGATTGACAGGGATAAATCAGCCCCAGCATTTT | CASRLTGINQPQHF
TRBJ2-5 | NA | 15 | NA | TRBV11-2 | TGTGCCAGCAGCCGGGGGGCGGGGGCTGGAAAGACCCAGTACTTC | CASSRGAGAGKTQYF
TRBJ2-2 | once | 12 | NA | TRBV2 | TGTGCCAGCCACACTTCGGGAGGGGAGCTGTTTTTT | CASHTSGGELFF
TRBJ2-5 | NA | 15 | TRBD2 | TRBV18 | TGTGCCAGCTCACCCGGGACTAGCGGGGAAGAGACCCAGTACTTC | CASSPGTSGEETQYF
TRBJ1-6 | NA | 15 | NA | TRBV5-1 | TGCGCCAGCAGCTTGGATTCCGGGACAAATTCACCCCTCCACTTT | CASSLDSGTNSPLHF
TRBJ1-3 | NA | 15 | NA | TRBV9 | TGTGCCAGCAGCGTAGGCAGGGGCTCTGGAAACACCATATATTTT | CASSVGRGSGNTIYF
TRBJ1-5 | NA | 13 | NA | TRBV2 | TGTGCCAGCAGTCCAGGGGAGCGCCAGCCCCAGCATTTT | CASSPGERQPQHF
TRBJ1-1 | NA | 15 | NA | TRBV7-9 | TGTGCCAGCAGTTCCTCCGGGGGGGGAGACACTGAAGCTTTCTTT | CASSSSGGGDTEAFF
TRBJ2-1 | NA | 18 | TRBD2 | TRBV4-1 | TGCGCCAGCAGCCAAGATCGCCAAGGACTAGCGGCAAACAATGAGCAGTTCTTC | CASSQDRQGLAANNEQFF
TRBJ1-2 | NA | 14 | TRBD1 | TRBV27 | TGTGCCAGCAGCCGGATGGGACAGGGCTATGGCTACACCTTC | CASSRMGQGYGYTF
TRBJ2-7 | NA | 12 | NA | TRBV7-9 | TGTGCCAGCAGTGCCGCCCTATACGAGCAGTACTTC | CASSAALYEQYF
TRBJ2-1 | NA | 16 | TRBD2 | TRBV7-8 | TGTGCCAGCAGCTCCCGACTAGCGGCAACCTACAATGAGCAGTTCTTC | CASSSRLAATYNEQFF
TRBJ1-5 | NA | 16 | TRBD1 | TRBV6-6 | TGTGCCAGCAGGCCCGGGACAGATCATAGCAATCAGCCCCAGCATTTT | CASRPGTDHSNQPQHF
TRBJ2-1 | NA | 13 | TRBD1 | TRBV28 | TGTGCCACCCTGGACAGGGGAATCGATGAGCAGTTCTTC | CATLDRGIDEQFF
TRBJ1-2 | NA | 12 | NA | TRBV3-1/TRBV3-2 | TGTGCCAGCAGCCTCGGGGGTTATGGCTACACCTTC | CASSLGGYGYTF
TRBJ1-5 | NA | 15 | NA | TRBV2 | TGTGCCAGCAGTGCCGAGTTGTCAAGCAATCAGCCCCAGCATTTT | CASSAELSSNQPQHF
TRBJ1-1 | few | 14 | NA | TRBV7-9 | TGTGCCAGCAGCCTGGCGGGGGGGAACACTGAAGCTTTCTTT | CASSLAGGNTEAFF
TRBJ1-1 | NA | 15 | NA | TRBV6-7 | TGTGCCAGCAGCCACGGGGGGGGACCAAACACTGAAGCTTTCTTT | CASSHGGGPNTEAFF
TRBJ1-1 | NA | 13 | NA | TRBV12-3/TRBV12-4 | TGTGCCAGCAGTCTCGGACTTAACACTGAAGCTTTCTTT | CASSLGLNTEAFF
TRBJ1-2 | NA | 14 | NA | TRBV5-6 | TGTGCCAGCAGCACATTCGGGGGAGACTATGGCTACACCTTC | CASSTFGGDYGYTF
TRBJ1-2 | NA | 15 | NA | TRBV19 | TGTGCCAGTACCTCAAGACAAGCTTCTAACTATGGCTACACCTTC | CASTSRQASNYGYTF